The clone carrying this T cell receptor (beta chain) was detected only once. These data belong to a study of blood T cell repertoires in COVID-19. Losses at the gene ends were 3 bases for V and 5 bases for J; bases not matched to a gene: 12. The CDR3 consists of 16 residues. The germline gives CDR1 KGHSH, CDR2 LQKENI. Sequencing was performed with immunoSEQ multiplex PCR; in TCRdb, only in-frame clones are kept and a portion is missing. The sample contains about 73,000 clones, 80% to 85% of which appear only once. This sequence originates from a human donor in a cohort sampled during active COVID-19. The chain couples TRBV18 to TRBJ2-7, with 8 bases lining up with TRBD1. Sequencing used peripheral blood. The CDR3 region has the DNA TGTGCCAGCTCACCCGCCGTTGAGGACAGGGTTAACGAGCAGTACTTC. The encoded protein is CASSPAVEDRVNEQYF.